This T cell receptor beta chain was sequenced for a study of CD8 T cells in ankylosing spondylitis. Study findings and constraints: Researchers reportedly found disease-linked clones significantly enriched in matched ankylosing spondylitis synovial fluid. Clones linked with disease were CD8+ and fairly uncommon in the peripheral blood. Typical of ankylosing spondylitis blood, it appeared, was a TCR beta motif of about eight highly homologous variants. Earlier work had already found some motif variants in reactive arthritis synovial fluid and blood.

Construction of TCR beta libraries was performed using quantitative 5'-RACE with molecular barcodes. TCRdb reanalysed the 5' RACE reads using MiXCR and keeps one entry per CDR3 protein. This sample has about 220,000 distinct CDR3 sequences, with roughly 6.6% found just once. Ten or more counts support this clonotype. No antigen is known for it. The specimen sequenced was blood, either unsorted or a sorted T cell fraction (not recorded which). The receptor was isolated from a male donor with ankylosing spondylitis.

The CDR3 region has the DNA TGTGCCATCAGTGAGTCGAGGAGAGACCGAGGGGCATCGCAGTATTTT. Residues: CAISESRRDRGASQYF. This chain connects TRBV10-3 to TRBJ2-3; D assignment may be TRBD1 or TRBD2 (5 bases each). With 0 bases removed from V and 10 bases from J, the gap between germline ends came to 20 bases. The germline V gene has CDR1 ENHRY and CDR2 SYGVKD. The CDR3 has 16 residues.